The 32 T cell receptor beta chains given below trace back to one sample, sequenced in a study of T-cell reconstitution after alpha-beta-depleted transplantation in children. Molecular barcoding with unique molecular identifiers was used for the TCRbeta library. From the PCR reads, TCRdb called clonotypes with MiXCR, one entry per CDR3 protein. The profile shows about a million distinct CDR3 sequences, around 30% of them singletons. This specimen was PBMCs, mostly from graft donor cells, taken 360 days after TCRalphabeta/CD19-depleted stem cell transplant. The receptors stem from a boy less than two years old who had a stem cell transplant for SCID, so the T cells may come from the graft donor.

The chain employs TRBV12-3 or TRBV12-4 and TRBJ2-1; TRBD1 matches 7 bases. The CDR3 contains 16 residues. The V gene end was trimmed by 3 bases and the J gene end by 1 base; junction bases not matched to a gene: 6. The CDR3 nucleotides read TGTGCCAGCAGTTTCAAACGGACAGGTTCCTACAATGAGCAGTTCTTC. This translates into CASSFKRTGSYNEQFF.

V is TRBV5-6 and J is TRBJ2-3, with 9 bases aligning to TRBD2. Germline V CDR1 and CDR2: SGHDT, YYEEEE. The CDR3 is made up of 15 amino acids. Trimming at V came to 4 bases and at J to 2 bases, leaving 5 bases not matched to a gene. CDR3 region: CASSETSGPTDTQYF. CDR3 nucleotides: TGTGCCAGCAGCGAGACTAGCGGCCCCACAGATACGCAGTATTTT.

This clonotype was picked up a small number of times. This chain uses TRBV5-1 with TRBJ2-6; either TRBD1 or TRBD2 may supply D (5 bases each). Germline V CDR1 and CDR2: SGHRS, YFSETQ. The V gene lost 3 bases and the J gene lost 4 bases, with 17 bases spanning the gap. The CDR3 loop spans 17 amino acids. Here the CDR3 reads CASSWTNAWDGANVLTF. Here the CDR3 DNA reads TGCGCCAGCAGCTGGACCAATGCTTGGGACGGGGCCAACGTCCTGACTTTC.

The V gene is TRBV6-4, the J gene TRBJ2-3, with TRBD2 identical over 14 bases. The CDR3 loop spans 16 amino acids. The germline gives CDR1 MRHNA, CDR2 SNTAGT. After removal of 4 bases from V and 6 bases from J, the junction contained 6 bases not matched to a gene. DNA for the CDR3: TGTGCCAGCAGTGTGGTGGGACTAGCGGGGGAGGATACGCAGTATTTT. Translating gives CASSVVGLAGEDTQYF.

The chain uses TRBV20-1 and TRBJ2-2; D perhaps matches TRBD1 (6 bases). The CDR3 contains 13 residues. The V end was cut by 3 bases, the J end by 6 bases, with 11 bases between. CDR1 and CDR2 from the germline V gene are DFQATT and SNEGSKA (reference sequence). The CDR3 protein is CSARGHNAGELFF. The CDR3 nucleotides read TGCAGTGCTAGGGGACACAACGCCGGGGAGCTGTTTTTT.

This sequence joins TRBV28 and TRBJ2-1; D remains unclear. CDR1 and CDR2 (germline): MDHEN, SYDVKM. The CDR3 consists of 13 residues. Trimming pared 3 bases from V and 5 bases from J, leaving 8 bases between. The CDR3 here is CASSLRQDNEQFF. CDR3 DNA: TGTGCCAGCAGTTTGAGGCAAGACAATGAGCAGTTCTTC.

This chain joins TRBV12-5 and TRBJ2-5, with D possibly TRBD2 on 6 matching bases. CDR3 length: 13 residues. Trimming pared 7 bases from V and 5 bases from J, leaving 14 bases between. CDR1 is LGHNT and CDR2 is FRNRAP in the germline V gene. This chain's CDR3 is CASVGSRRETQYF. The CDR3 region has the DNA TGTGCTAGTGTCGGGAGTAGGCGGGAGACCCAGTACTTC.

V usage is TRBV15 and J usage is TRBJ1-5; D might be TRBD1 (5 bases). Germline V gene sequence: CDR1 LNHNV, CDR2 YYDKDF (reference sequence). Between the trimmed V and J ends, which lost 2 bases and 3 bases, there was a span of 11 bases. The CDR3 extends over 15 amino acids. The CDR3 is CATSRTGRLNQPQHF. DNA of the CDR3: TGTGCCACCAGCAGAACGGGACGGCTCAATCAGCCCCAGCATTTT.

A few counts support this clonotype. The CDR3 DNA reads TGTGCCAGCAGCTCTACCCGGGACAGCGGCTACACCTTC. It yields the protein CASSSTRDSGYTF. This chain uses TRBV7-3 with TRBJ1-2; 7 nucleotides align to TRBD1. Losses at the gene ends were 4 bases for V and 8 bases for J; bases not matched to a gene: 7. The CDR3 contains 13 residues. From germline, CDR1 is SGHTA and CDR2 FQGTGA.

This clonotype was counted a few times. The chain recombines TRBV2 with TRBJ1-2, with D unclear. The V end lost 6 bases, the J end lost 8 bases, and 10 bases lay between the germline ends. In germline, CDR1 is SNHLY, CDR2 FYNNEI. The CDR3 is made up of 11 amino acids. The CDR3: CASRGTIGYTF. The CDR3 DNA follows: TGTGCCAGCAGGGGAACCATCGGCTACACCTTC. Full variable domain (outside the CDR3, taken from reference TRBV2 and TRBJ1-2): EPEVTQTPSHQVTQMGQEVILRCVPISNHLYFYWYRQILGQKVEFLVSFYNNEISEKSEIFDDQFSVERPDGSNFTLKIRSTKLEDSAMYFCASRGTIGYTFGSGTRLTVV.

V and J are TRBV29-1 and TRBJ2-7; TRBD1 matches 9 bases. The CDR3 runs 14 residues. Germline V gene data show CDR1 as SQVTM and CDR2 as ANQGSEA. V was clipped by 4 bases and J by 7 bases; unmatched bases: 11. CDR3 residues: CSVGGQGVLREQYF. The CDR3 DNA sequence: TGCAGCGTTGGGGGACAGGGCGTACTGAGGGAGCAGTACTTC.

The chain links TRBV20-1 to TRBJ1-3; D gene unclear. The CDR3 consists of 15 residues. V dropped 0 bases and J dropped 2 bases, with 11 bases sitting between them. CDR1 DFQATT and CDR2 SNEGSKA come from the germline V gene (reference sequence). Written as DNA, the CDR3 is TGCAGTGCTAGAGATTGGAGGGTACCTGGAAACACCATATATTTT. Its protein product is CSARDWRVPGNTIYF.

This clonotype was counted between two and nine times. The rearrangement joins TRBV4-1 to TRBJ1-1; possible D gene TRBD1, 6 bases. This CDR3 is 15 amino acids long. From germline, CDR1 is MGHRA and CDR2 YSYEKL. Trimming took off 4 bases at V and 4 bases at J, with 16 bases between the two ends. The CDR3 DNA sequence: TGCGCCAGCAGCCCGGAGGGGGGGTTCGTCACTGAAGCTTTCTTT. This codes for CASSPEGGFVTEAFF.

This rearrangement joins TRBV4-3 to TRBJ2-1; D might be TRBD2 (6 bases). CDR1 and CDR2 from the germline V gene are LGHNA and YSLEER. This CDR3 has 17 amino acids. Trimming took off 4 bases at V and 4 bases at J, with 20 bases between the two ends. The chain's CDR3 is CASSRWEPAGGYNEQFF. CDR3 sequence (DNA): TGCGCCAGCAGCCGGTGGGAACCAGCGGGCGGTTACAATGAGCAGTTCTTC.

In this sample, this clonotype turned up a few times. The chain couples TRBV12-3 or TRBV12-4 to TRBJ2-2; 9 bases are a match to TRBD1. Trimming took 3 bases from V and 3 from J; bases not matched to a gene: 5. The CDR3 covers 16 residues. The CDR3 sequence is CASSFRTGDDTGELFF. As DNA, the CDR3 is TGTGCCAGCAGTTTTCGGACAGGGGATGACACCGGGGAGCTGTTTTTT.

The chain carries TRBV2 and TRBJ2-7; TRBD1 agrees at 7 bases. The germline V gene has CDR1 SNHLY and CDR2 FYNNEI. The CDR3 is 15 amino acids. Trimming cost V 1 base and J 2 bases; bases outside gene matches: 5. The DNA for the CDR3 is TGTGCCAGCAGTGAAGGGACAGGATTCCCCTACGAGCAGTACTTC. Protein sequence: CASSEGTGFPYEQYF.

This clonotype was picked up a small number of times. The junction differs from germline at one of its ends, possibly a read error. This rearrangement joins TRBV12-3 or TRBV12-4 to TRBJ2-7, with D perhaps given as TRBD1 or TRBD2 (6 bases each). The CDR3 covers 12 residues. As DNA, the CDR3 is TGTGCCAGCAGCCTAGGGGTTGGGGGGCTGAACTTC. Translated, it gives CASSLGVGGLNF.

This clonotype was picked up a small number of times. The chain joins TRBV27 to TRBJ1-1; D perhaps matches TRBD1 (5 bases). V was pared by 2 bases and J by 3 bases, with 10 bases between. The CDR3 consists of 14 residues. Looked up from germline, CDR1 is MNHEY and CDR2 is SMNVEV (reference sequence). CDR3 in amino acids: CASSLSGAYTEAFF. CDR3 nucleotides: TGTGCCAGCAGTTTAAGCGGGGCGTACACTGAAGCTTTCTTT.

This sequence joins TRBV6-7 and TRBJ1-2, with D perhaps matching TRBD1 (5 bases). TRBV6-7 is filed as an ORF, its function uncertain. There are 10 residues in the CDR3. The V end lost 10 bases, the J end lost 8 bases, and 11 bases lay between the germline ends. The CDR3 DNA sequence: TGTGCCACCGCCAGGGACGGCTACACCTTC. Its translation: CATARDGYTF.

CDR3 amino acids: CASTDLHTGGAFSDTQYF. Written as DNA, the CDR3 is TGTGCCAGCACCGACCTACATACAGGGGGCGCTTTTTCGGATACGCAGTATTTT. V gene TRBV28 combines with J gene TRBJ2-3; TRBD1 aligns across 9 bases. The germline V gene has CDR1 MDHEN and CDR2 SYDVKM. The CDR3 covers 18 residues. V shed 7 bases, J shed 6 bases, and the junction held 20 bases outside the gene matches.

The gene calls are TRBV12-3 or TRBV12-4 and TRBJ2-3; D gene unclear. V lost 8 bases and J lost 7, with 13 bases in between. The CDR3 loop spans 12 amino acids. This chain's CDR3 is CASGTLGNTQYF. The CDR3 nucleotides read TGTGCCAGCGGCACGCTAGGGAATACGCAGTATTTT.

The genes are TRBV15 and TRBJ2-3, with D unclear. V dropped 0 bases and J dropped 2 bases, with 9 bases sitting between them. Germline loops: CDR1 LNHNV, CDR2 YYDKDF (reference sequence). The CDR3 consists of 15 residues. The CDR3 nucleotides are TGTGCCACCAGCAGAGACTGGGGATACACAGATACGCAGTATTTT. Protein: CATSRDWGYTDTQYF.

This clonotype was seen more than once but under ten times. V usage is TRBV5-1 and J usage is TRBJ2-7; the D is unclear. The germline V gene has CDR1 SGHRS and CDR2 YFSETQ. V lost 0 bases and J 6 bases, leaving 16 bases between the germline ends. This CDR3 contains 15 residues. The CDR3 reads CASSLAVGNRGEQYF. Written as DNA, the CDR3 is TGCGCCAGCAGCTTGGCTGTGGGAAACAGAGGCGAGCAGTACTTC.

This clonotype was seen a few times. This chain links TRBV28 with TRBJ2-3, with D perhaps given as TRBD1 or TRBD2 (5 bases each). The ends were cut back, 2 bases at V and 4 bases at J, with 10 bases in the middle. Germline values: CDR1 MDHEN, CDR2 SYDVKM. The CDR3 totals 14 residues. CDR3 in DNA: TGTGCCAGCAGTTTAGTGGGGGTCGCAGATACGCAGTATTTT. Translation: CASSLVGVADTQYF.

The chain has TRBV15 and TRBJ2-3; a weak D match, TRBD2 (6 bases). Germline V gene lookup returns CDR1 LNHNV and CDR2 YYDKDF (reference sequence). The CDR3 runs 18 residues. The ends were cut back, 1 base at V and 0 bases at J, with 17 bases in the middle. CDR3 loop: CATSRASLAVVSTDTQYF. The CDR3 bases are TGTGCCACCAGCAGAGCATCACTAGCAGTGGTGAGCACAGATACGCAGTATTTT.

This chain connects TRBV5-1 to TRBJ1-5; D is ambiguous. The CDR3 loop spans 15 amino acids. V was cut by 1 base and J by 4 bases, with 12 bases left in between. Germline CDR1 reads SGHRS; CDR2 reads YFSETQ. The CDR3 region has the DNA TGCGCCAGCAGCTTGCTGGGGAACGGGAATCAGCCCCAGCATTTT. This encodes CASSLLGNGNQPQHF.

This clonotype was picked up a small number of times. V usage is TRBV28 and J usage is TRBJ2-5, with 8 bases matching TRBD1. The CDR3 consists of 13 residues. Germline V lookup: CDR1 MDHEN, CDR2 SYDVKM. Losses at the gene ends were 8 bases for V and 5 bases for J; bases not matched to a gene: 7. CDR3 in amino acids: CASRQGAQETQYF. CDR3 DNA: TGTGCCAGCCGTCAGGGGGCGCAGGAGACCCAGTACTTC.

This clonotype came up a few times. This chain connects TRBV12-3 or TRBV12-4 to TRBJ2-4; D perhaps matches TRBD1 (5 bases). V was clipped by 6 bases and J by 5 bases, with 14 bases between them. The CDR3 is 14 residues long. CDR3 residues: CASRFDRYENIQYF. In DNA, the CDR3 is TGTGCCAGCAGATTCGACAGATATGAAAACATTCAGTACTTC.

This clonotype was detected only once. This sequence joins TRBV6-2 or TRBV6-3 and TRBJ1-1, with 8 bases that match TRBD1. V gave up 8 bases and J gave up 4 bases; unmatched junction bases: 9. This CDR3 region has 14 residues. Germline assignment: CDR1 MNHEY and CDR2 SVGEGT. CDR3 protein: CASLDRVRGTEAFF. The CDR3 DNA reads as TGTGCCAGCTTGGACAGGGTCCGGGGCACTGAAGCTTTCTTT.

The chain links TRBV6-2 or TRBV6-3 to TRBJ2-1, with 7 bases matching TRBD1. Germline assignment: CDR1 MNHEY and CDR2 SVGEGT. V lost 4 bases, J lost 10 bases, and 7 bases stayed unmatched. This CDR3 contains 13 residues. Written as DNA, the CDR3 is TGTGCCAGCAGTTGGGGGACAGAAGTCGAGCAGTTCTTC. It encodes CASSWGTEVEQFF.

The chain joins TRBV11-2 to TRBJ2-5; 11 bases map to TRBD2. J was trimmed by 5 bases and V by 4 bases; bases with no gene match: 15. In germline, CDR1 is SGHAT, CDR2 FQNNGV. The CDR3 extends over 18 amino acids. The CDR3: CASSSIRLPSSGRETQYF. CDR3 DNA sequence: TGTGCCAGCAGCTCCATTCGACTTCCGTCTAGCGGGAGGGAGACCCAGTACTTC.

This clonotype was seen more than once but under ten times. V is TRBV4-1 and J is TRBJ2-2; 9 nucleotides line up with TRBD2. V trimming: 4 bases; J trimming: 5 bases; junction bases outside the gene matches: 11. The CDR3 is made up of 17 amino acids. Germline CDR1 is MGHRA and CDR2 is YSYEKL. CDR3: CASSLGLAGRWTGELFF. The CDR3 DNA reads TGCGCCAGCAGCCTGGGACTAGCAGGGCGATGGACCGGGGAGCTGTTTTTT.